Sequencing of this T cell receptor (beta chain) was carried out in a study of cytomegalovirus exposure and HLA in healthy donors. About this clone itself: Its specificity is not known.

The donors were part of the validation cohort, which consisted of under 150 subjects and was separate from the first cohort of roughly 620 subjects. General study points: It was found in a later analysis that first-cohort TCR clusters tended to co-occur in the 100 to 150 validation repertoires. Cytomegalovirus-associated status was assigned to some 180 TCR beta chains. Usually a TCR sequence was rare, but some public TCRs were found in many donors.

This table comes from immunoSEQ multiplex PCR, and its TCRdb copy is limited to in-frame clones, with some not included. In the table there are around 300,000 clones, roughly 87% of which are singletons. V lost 4 bases and J 0 bases, leaving 0 bases between the germline ends. CDR3 length equals 12 residues. Germline lookup yields CDR1 MNHNY and CDR2 SVGAGI (reference sequence). Sequenced: PBMCs. The chain joins TRBV6-6 to TRBJ1-4; no clear D gene. The sequence was obtained from a woman between 25 and 40 years old in good health and CMV-seropositive. The chain's CDR3 is CASSSTNEKLFF. The CDR3 DNA reads TGTGCCAGCAGTTCAACTAATGAAAAACTGTTTTTT.